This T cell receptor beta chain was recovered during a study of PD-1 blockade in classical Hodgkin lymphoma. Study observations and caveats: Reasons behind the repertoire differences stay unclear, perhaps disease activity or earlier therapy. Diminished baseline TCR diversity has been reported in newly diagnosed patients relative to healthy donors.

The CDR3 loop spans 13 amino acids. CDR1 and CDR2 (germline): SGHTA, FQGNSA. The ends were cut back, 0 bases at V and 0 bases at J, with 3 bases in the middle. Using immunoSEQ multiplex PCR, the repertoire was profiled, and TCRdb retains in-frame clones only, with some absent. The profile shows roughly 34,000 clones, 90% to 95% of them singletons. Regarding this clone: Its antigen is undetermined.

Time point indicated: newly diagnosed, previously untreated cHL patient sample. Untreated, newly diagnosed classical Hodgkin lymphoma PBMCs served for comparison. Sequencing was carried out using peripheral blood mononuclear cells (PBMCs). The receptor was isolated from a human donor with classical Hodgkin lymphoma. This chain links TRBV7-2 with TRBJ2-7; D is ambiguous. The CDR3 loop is CASSLASSYEQYF. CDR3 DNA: TGTGCCAGCAGCTTAGCAAGCTCCTACGAGCAGTACTTC.